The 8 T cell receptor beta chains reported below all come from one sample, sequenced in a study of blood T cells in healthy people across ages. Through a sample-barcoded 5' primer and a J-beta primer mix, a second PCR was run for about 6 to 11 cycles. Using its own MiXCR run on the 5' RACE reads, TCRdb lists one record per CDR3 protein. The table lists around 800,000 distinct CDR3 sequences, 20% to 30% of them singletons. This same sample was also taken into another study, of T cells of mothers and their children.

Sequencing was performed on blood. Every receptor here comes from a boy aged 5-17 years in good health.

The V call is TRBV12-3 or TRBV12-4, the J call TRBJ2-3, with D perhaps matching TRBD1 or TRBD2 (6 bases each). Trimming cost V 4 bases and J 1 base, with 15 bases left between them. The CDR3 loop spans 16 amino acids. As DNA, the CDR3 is TGTGCCAGCAGTTCCTGGGGGGCCACCGGCACAGATACGCAGTATTTT. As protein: CASSSWGATGTDTQYF.

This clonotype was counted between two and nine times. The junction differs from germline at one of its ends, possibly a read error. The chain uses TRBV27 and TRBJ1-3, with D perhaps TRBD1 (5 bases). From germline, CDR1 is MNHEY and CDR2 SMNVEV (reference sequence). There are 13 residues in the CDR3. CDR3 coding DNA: TGTGCCAGCAGTGGGGGTAATGGAAACACCACATATTTT. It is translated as CASSGGNGNTTYF.

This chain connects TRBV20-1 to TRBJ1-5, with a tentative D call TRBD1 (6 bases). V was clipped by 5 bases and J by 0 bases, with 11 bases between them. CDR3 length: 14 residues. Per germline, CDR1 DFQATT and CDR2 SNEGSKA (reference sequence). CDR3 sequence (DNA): TGCAGTGCTGCCAGGGGTCTTAGCAATCAGCCCCAGCATTTT. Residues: CSAARGLSNQPQHF.

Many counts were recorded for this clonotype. The CDR3 region has the DNA TGTGCCAGCAGTTTAAACACCTACGAGCAGTACTTC. Its translation: CASSLNTYEQYF. The chain couples TRBV28 to TRBJ2-7; D uncertain. Germline lookup yields CDR1 MDHEN and CDR2 SYDVKM. The V end was cut by 2 bases, the J end by 2 bases, with 4 bases between. The CDR3 has 12 residues.

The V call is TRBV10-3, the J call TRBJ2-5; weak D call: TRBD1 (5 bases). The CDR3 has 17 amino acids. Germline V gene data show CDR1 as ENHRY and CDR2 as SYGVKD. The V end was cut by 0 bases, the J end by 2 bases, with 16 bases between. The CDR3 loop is CAISESVTVRTQETQYF. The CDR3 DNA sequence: TGTGCCATCAGTGAGTCTGTGACAGTAAGAACTCAAGAGACCCAGTACTTC.

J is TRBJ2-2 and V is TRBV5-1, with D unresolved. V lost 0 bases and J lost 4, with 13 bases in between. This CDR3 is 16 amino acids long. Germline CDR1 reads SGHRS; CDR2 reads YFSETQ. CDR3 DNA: TGCGCCAGCAGCTTGGCCTTAAGGTCGACCACCGGGGAGCTGTTTTTT. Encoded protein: CASSLALRSTTGELFF.

The CDR3 region is CATKGLGETQYF. The CDR3 DNA reads TGTGCCACTAAGGGGCTGGGGGAGACCCAGTACTTC. The chain carries TRBV24-1 and TRBJ2-5; D might be TRBD1 (5 bases). The CDR3 has 12 residues. V shed 10 bases and J shed 5 bases, with 13 bases lying between them. Germline V gene data show CDR1 as KGHDR and CDR2 as SFDVKD.

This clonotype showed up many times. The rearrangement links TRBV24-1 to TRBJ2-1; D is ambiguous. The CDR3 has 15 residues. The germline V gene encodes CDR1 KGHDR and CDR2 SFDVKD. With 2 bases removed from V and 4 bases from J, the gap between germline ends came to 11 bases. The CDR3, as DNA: TGTGCCACCAGTGATTACCCCCAGGATTACAATGAGCAGTTCTTC. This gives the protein CATSDYPQDYNEQFF.